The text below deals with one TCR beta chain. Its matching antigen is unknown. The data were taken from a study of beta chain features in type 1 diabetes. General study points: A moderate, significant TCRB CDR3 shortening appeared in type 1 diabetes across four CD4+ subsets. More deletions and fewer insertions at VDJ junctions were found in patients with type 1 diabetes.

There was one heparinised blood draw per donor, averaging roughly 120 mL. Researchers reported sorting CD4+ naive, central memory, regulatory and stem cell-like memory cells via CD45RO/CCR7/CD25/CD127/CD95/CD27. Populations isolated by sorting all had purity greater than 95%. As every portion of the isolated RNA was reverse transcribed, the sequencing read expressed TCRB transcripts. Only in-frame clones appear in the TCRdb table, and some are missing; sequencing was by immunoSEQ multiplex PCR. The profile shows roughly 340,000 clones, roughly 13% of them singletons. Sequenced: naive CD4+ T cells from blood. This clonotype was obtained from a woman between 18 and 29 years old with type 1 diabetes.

In DNA form, the CDR3 reads TGCGCCAGCAGCCCCCGGCTAGCGGGAGGGCAAGAGACCCAGTACTTC. Its protein product is CASSPRLAGGQETQYF. The chain has TRBV5-1 and TRBJ2-5; 12 bases line up with TRBD2. The CDR3 length is 16 residues. V dropped 4 bases and J dropped 2; count of bases not matched to a gene: 6. In germline, CDR1 is SGHRS, CDR2 YFSETQ. The variable domain in full, completed from reference TRBV5-1 and TRBJ2-5, reads KAGVTQTPRYLIKTRGQQVTLSCSPISGHRSVSWYQQTPGQGLQFLFEYFSETQRNKGNFPGRFSGRQFSNSRSEMNVSTLELGDSALYLCASSPRLAGGQETQYFGPGTRLLVL.